One sample yielded the 2 T cell receptor beta chains listed below, sequenced in a study of T cells after yellow fever vaccination. TCRdb used MiXCR to reprocess the 5' RACE reads, holding one entry per CDR3 protein. The sample holds 200,000 to 300,000 distinct CDR3 sequences; 5.5% to 8.5% are singletons and the top ten take 0.85% to 1.2%. Sample: CD4+ T cells sorted from PBMCs, taken on the day of the yellow fever booster vaccination. These TCRs come from a man under 40 who received the YFV17D yellow fever vaccine.

This clonotype was observed many times. The rearrangement joins TRBV19 to TRBJ2-3, with TRBD2 matching over 12 bases. V dropped 5 bases and J dropped 6; count of bases not matched to a gene: 6. Germline loops: CDR1 LNHDA, CDR2 SQIVND (reference sequence). The CDR3 sequence is 15 residues long. CDR3 in amino acids: CASSETSGRKDTQYF. The CDR3 bases are TGTGCCAGTAGTGAAACTAGCGGGAGGAAGGATACGCAGTATTTT.

This clonotype was seen many times. The chain joins TRBV12-3 or TRBV12-4 to TRBJ2-1, with D possibly matching TRBD2 (6 bases). The CDR3 extends over 15 amino acids. Between the trimmed V and J ends, which lost 8 bases and 2 bases, there was a span of 16 bases. As DNA, the CDR3 is TGTGCCAGCGCTGGGGGGAGTAGCACCTACAATGAGCAGTTCTTC. It encodes CASAGGSSTYNEQFF.